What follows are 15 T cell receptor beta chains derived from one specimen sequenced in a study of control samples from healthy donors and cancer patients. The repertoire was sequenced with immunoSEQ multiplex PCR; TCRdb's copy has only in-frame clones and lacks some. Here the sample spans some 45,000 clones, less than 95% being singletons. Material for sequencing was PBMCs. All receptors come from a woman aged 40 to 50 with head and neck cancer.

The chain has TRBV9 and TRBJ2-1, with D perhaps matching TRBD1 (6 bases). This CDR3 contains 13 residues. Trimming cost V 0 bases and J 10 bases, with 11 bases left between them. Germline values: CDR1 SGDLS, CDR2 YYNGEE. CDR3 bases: TGTGCCAGCAGCGTAGTAGGACAGTCGGAGCAGTTCTTC. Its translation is CASSVVGQSEQFF.

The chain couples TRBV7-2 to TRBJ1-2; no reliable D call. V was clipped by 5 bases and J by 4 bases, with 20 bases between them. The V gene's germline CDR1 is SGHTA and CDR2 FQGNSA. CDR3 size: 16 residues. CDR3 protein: CASSQGSVSNLYGYTF. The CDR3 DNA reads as TGTGCCAGCAGCCAAGGGTCAGTATCGAATCTCTATGGCTACACCTTC.

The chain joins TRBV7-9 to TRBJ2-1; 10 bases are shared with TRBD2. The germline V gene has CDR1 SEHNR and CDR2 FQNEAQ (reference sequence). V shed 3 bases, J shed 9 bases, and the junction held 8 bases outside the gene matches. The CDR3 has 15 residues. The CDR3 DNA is TGTGCCAGCAGCTTCCTAGCGGGAGTCCGGGGTGAGCAGTTCTTC. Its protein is CASSFLAGVRGEQFF.

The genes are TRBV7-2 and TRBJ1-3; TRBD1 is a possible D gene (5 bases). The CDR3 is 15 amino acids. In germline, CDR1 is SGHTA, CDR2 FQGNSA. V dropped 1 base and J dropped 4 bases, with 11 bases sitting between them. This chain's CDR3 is CASSLVSGSGNTIYF. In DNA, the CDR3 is TGTGCCAGCAGCTTAGTTTCAGGGTCCGGAAACACCATATATTTT.

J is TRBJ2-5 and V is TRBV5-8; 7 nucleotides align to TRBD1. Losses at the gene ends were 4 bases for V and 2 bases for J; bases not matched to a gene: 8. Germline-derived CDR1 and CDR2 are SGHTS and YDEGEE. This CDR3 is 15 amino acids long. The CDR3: CASSPNRGIQETQYF. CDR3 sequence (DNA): TGTGCCAGCAGCCCGAACAGGGGTATTCAAGAGACCCAGTACTTC.

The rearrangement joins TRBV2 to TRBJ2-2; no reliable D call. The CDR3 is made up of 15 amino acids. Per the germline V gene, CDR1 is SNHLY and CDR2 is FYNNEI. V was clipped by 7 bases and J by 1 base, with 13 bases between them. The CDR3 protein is CASIPDVLNTGELFF. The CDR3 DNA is TGTGCCAGCATCCCTGACGTACTGAACACCGGGGAGCTGTTTTTT.

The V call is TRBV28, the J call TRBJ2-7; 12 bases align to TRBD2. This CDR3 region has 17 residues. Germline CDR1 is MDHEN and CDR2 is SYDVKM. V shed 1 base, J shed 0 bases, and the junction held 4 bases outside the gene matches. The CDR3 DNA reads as TGTGCCAGCAGTTTATACCTAGCGGGAGGGCCCTCCTACGAGCAGTACTTC. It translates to CASSLYLAGGPSYEQYF.

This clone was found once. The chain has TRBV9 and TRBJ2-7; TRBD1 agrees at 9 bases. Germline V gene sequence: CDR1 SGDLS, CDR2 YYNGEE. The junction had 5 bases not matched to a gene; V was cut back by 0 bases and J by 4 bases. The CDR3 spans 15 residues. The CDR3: CASSVAQGARYEQYF. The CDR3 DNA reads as TGTGCCAGCAGCGTAGCACAGGGGGCGCGTTACGAGCAGTACTTC. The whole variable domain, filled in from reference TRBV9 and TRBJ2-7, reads DSGVTQTPKHLITATGQRVTLRCSPRSGDLSVYWYQQSLDQGLQFLIQYYNGEERAKGNILERFSAQQFPDLHSELNLSSLELGDSALYFCASSVAQGARYEQYFGPGTRLTVT.

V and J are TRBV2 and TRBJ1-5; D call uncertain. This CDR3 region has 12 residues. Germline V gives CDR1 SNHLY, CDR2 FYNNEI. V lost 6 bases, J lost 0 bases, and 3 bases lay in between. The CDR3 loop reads CASRNSNQPQHF. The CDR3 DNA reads TGTGCCAGCAGAAATAGCAATCAGCCCCAGCATTTT. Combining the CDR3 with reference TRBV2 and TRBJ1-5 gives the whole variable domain EPEVTQTPSHQVTQMGQEVILRCVPISNHLYFYWYRQILGQKVEFLVSFYNNEISEKSEIFDDQFSVERPDGSNFTLKIRSTKLEDSAMYFCASRNSNQPQHFGDGTRLSIL.

The CDR3 protein is CASSQNAKQFF. The CDR3 nucleotides are TGTGCCAGCAGCCAAAACGCCAAGCAGTTCTTC. V usage is TRBV4-2 and J usage is TRBJ2-1; D is undetermined. CDR3 size: 11 residues. Per germline, CDR1 LGHNA and CDR2 YNFKEQ. V gave up 2 bases and J gave up 11 bases, with 7 bases separating them.

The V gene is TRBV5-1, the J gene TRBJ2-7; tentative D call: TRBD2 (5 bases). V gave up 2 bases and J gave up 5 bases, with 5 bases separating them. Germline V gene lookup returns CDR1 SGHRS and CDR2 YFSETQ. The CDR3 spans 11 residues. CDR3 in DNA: TGCGCCAGCAGCTTCGGGAACGAGCAGTACTTC. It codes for CASSFGNEQYF.

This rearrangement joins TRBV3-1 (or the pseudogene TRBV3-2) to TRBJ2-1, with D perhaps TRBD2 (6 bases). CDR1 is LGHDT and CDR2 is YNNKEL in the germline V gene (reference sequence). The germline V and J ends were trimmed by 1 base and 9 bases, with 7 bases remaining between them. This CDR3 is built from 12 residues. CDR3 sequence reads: CASSQVGGEQFF. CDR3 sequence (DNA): TGTGCCAGCAGCCAAGTCGGGGGTGAGCAGTTCTTC.

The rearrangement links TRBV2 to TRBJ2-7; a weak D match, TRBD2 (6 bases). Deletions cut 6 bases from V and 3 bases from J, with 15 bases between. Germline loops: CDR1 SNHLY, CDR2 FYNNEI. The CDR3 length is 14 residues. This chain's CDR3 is CASRRLVEDYEQYF. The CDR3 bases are TGTGCCAGCAGGAGACTAGTTGAAGACTACGAGCAGTACTTC.

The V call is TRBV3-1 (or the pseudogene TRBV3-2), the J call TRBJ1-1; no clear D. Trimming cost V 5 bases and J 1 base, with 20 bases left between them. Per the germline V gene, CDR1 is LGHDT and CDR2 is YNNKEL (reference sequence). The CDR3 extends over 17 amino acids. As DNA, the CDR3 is TGTGCCAGCAGCAAGATCGGAACCCCGCATGGGAACACTGAAGCTTTCTTT. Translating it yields CASSKIGTPHGNTEAFF.

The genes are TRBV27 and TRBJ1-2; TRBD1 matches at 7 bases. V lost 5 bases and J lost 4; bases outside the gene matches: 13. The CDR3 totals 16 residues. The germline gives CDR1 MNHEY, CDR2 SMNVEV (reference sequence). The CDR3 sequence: CASSTSGTAFGYGYTF. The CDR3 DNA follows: TGTGCCAGCAGTACATCCGGGACAGCCTTCGGCTATGGCTACACCTTC.